The T cell receptor beta chain described here comes from a study of T-cell reconstitution after alpha-beta-depleted transplantation in children (dated by TCRdb to about 2016). Looking at the study overall: The study quantitatively tracked T-cell immune reconstitution after TCRalphabeta/CD19-depleted allogeneic hematopoietic cell transplantation in children using TCR repertoire profiling. Overall results and qualifications from the work: The apparently early recovery of alphabetaT-cell counts about two months after transplant reportedly depended on only several hundred rapidly expanded clones that came from non-depleted graft cells. Over subsequent months, a decline in hyperexpanded clone frequencies was noted, and after one year, T-cell counts and TCRbeta diversity were mostly ascribed to newly produced T cells. The high TCRbeta diversity at day 60 in some patients was ascribed to recipient T cells and intrathymic progenitors that had survived conditioning.

This clonotype was observed at least ten times. What antigen it recognizes has not been identified. No quality values exist for individual bases; no much larger clone is one base distant. The library relied on PCR. Sequenced using an Illumina HiSeq 2500. To normalize quantification of the TCRbeta repertoire, the TCR libraries were built with molecular barcoding that relied on unique molecular identifiers. The public sequencing data were trimmed at Q25 with fastp and processed into clonotypes with MiXCR by TCRdb, which kept only in-frame beta chains. A single entry per CDR3 protein holds the most common genes and DNA from its merged rows. The sample contains about 510,000 distinct CDR3 sequences, about an eighth of them found a single time. The ten most abundant clones make up 13% to 15% of the sample. Germline trimming: 7 bases from V, 3 bases from J; junction bases outside gene matches: 12. CDR3 length: 14 amino acids, cysteine to phenylalanine. Solely the CDR3 DNA is kept, with 42 bases framed from the first base. CDR1 and CDR2 are read off the germline V gene as SQVTM and ANQGSEA.

The treatment or condition label, as the study defines it: allogeneic hematopoietic cell transplantation with graft depleted of TCRalphabeta T cells and CD19 B cells. Transplant recipients were children who received TCRalphabeta/CD19-depleted allogeneic hematopoietic cell grafts. The chain employs TRBV29-1 and TRBJ2-7, and 7 bases in between align with TRBD1. Sample: PBMCs, mostly from graft donor cells, taken 180 days after TCRalphabeta/CD19-depleted stem cell transplant. The TCR sequence derives from a female patient between 2 and 15 years old who had a stem cell transplant for aplastic anemia, so the T cells may come from the graft donor. The CDR3 region: CSAEDRAILYEQYF. The DNA is as follows: TGCAGCGCCGAAGACAGGGCCATCCTCTACGAGCAGTACTTC.